What follows are 12 T cell receptor beta chains derived from one specimen sequenced in a study of blood T cell repertoires in COVID-19. Profiled with immunoSEQ multiplex PCR; TCRdb holds only in-frame clones, not every one. The profile shows approximately 110,000 clones, about 82% of them singletons. The sample was peripheral blood. Receptors were obtained from a human donor in a cohort sampled during active COVID-19.

This chain joins TRBV6-1 and TRBJ2-7, with a tentative D call TRBD1 (5 bases). Trimming cost V 3 bases and J 3 bases, with 12 bases left between them. The CDR3 covers 14 residues. The germline CDR1 and CDR2 sequences are MNHNS and SASEGT. In DNA, the CDR3 is TGTGCCAGCAGTGACAACAGGCCCAGCTACGAGCAGTACTTC. Its protein product is CASSDNRPSYEQYF.

This chain uses TRBV5-1 with TRBJ2-1; 14 bases fit TRBD2. The CDR3 has 17 residues. Trimming removed 1 base from V and 5 bases from J; junction bases left unmatched: 5. The germline CDR1 and CDR2 sequences are SGHRS and YFSETQ. Here the CDR3 reads CASSLMTSGRGNNEQFF. In DNA, the CDR3 is TGCGCCAGCAGCTTGATGACTAGCGGGAGGGGGAACAATGAGCAGTTCTTC.

The genes are TRBV19 and TRBJ1-5; TRBD1 is a possible D gene (5 bases). Germline V gene data show CDR1 as LNHDA and CDR2 as SQIVND (reference sequence). The CDR3 covers 13 residues. With 5 bases removed from V and 4 bases from J, the gap between germline ends came to 9 bases. CDR3 sequence: CASSGGGNQPQHF. The CDR3 bases are TGTGCCAGTAGTGGCGGGGGGAATCAGCCCCAGCATTTT.

V and J are TRBV4-1 and TRBJ2-1, with D perhaps matching TRBD2 (6 bases). With 6 bases removed from V and 4 bases from J, the gap between germline ends came to 16 bases. The CDR3 consists of 15 residues. Germline V gene sequence: CDR1 MGHRA, CDR2 YSYEKL. The DNA of the CDR3 is TGCGCCAGCAGGAAAGCGGGCCACCCGTACAATGAGCAGTTCTTC. It encodes CASRKAGHPYNEQFF.

The chain combines TRBV30 with TRBJ1-1; D remains unclear. Germline V gene data show CDR1 as GTSNPN and CDR2 as SVGIG (reference sequence). CDR3 size: 14 residues. V was shortened by 2 bases and J by 1 base, with 11 bases between the two germline ends. The CDR3 region has the DNA TGTGCCTGGAGTAGGCGGAACTCGAACACTGAAGCTTTCTTT. Residues: CAWSRRNSNTEAFF.

This chain links TRBV28 with TRBJ2-7; the match to TRBD1 covers 9 bases. Trimming took 11 bases from V and 3 from J; bases not matched to a gene: 8. This CDR3 comprises 13 residues. Per germline, CDR1 MDHEN and CDR2 SYDVKM. Here the CDR3 DNA reads TGTGCCTCCAAACGGACAGGGGACTACGAGCAGTACTTC. Its protein product is CASKRTGDYEQYF.

J is TRBJ2-1 and V is TRBV7-9; 10 nucleotides align to TRBD2. Germline V gene lookup returns CDR1 SEHNR and CDR2 FQNEAQ (reference sequence). The V and J ends lost 3 bases and 7 bases, in that order; junction bases with no gene match: 15. The length of the CDR3 is 18 residues. Written as DNA, the CDR3 is TGTGCCAGCAGCTTGACCGGACTAGCGGATTTACTTGGGAATGAGCAGTTCTTC. It yields the protein CASSLTGLADLLGNEQFF.

The rearrangement uses TRBV9 and TRBJ1-5; D is unresolved. The CDR3 has 12 amino acids. V was clipped by 4 bases and J by 9 bases, with 11 bases between them. Germline CDR1 is SGDLS and CDR2 is YYNGEE. The CDR3 here is CASSPPGGPQHF. CDR3 DNA: TGTGCCAGCAGCCCCCCGGGAGGGCCCCAGCATTTT.

The V call is TRBV2, the J call TRBJ2-1; possible D gene TRBD2, 6 bases. Germline assignment: CDR1 SNHLY and CDR2 FYNNEI. There are 14 residues in the CDR3. The V gene lost 5 bases and the J gene lost 9 bases, with 17 bases spanning the gap. CDR3 nucleotides: TGTGCCAGCAGTTTTCGGGGGAATCGTGGTGAGCAGTTCTTC. It codes for CASSFRGNRGEQFF.

The V call is TRBV14, the J call TRBJ1-6, with 8 bases lining up with TRBD1. Germline assignment: CDR1 SGHDN and CDR2 FVKESK. This CDR3 contains 16 residues. Trimming cost V 1 base and J 6 bases; bases outside gene matches: 5. This chain's CDR3 is CASSQGQGNSNSPLHF. CDR3 sequence (DNA): TGTGCCAGCAGCCAAGGACAGGGGAATAGTAATTCACCCCTCCACTTT.

The sample holds a few counts of this clone. This chain uses TRBV10-3 with TRBJ1-1; D gene ambiguous. Germline CDR1 ENHRY, CDR2 SYGVKD. V lost 3 bases and J lost 1, with 9 bases in between. The CDR3 is 14 amino acids. CDR3: CAISDPIENTEAFF. Written as DNA, the CDR3 is TGTGCCATCAGTGACCCGATAGAGAACACTGAAGCTTTCTTT.

This clone was seen only once. The chain is built from TRBV5-4 and TRBJ2-6, with D possibly being TRBD1 (7 bases). V lost 4 bases and J lost 2, with 13 bases in between. This CDR3 has 16 residues. Germline CDR1 is SGHNT and CDR2 is YYREEE (reference sequence). CDR3 sequence: CASSAGQIPGANVLTF. The CDR3 DNA reads as TGTGCCAGCAGCGCGGGACAGATCCCTGGGGCCAACGTCCTGACTTTC. The full variable domain, completed using reference TRBV5-4 and TRBJ2-6, is ETGVTQSPTHLIKTRGQQVTLRCSSQSGHNTVSWYQQALGQGPQFIFQYYREEENGRGNFPPRFSGLQFPNYSSELNVNALELDDSALYLCASSAGQIPGANVLTFGAGSRLTVL.